A selection of T cell receptor beta chains follows, all from one sample in a study of blood T cells in healthy people across ages. TCRdb re-derived calls from the 5' RACE reads in MiXCR, one entry per CDR3 protein. This table has about 1.5 million distinct CDR3 sequences, roughly 43% appearing once. The material sequenced was blood. These receptors came from a woman under 30 in good health. Both conserved end residues are part of each CDR3. A D gene is named only where the DNA matches it firmly. Part of the rows lack a size; the others show once, few, many or a class for expanded clones.

len: 15; abundance: -; d_gene: TRBD1; v_gene: TRBV12-3/TRBV12-4; j_gene: TRBJ2-2; CDR3aa: CASSSHRGETGELFF; CDR3nt: TGTGCCAGCAGCTCGCACAGGGGAGAAACCGGGGAGCTGTTTTTT
len: 13; abundance: -; d_gene: -; v_gene: TRBV6-2/TRBV6-3; j_gene: TRBJ1-2; CDR3aa: CASSYGANYGYTF; CDR3nt: TGTGCCAGCAGTTACGGAGCTAACTATGGCTACACCTTC
len: 14; abundance: few; d_gene: TRBD1; v_gene: TRBV12-3/TRBV12-4; j_gene: TRBJ2-7; CDR3aa: CASSFRDRVLEQYF; CDR3nt: TGTGCCAGCAGTTTTAGGGACAGGGTTTTAGAGCAGTACTTC
len: 13; abundance: -; d_gene: -; v_gene: TRBV5-1; j_gene: TRBJ2-5; CDR3aa: CASGLEGEGEQYF; CDR3nt: TGCGCCAGCGGGCTTGAGGGGGAGGGGGAGCAGTACTTC
len: 12; abundance: -; d_gene: -; v_gene: TRBV5-1; j_gene: TRBJ2-7; CDR3aa: CASSFLGTEQYF; CDR3nt: TGCGCCAGCAGCTTCCTCGGGACCGAGCAGTACTTC
len: 15; abundance: -; d_gene: -; v_gene: TRBV5-1; j_gene: TRBJ1-6; CDR3aa: CASSLPGAGNSPLHF; CDR3nt: TGCGCCAGCAGCTTGCCAGGGGCTGGTAATTCACCCCTCCACTTT
len: 13; abundance: -; d_gene: -; v_gene: TRBV6-2/TRBV6-3; j_gene: TRBJ1-5; CDR3aa: CASSYMGWQPQHF; CDR3nt: TGTGCCAGCAGTTACATGGGTTGGCAGCCCCAGCATTTT
len: 13; abundance: -; d_gene: TRBD2; v_gene: TRBV20-1; j_gene: TRBJ2-7; CDR3aa: CSAGDPTGGLQYF; CDR3nt: TGCAGTGCTGGAGATCCGACGGGAGGGCTTCAGTACTTC
len: 13; abundance: few; d_gene: -; v_gene: TRBV11-2; j_gene: TRBJ2-1; CDR3aa: CASSLVVHPEQFF; CDR3nt: TGTGCCAGCAGCTTAGTAGTTCACCCGGAACAGTTCTTC
len: 15; abundance: -; d_gene: -; v_gene: TRBV20-1; j_gene: TRBJ1-1; CDR3aa: CSARDLQGMNTEAFF; CDR3nt: TGCAGTGCTAGAGATCTTCAGGGAATGAACACTGAAGCTTTCTTT
len: 16; abundance: -; d_gene: -; v_gene: TRBV7-2; j_gene: TRBJ2-7; CDR3aa: CASSLVGSVSSYEQYF; CDR3nt: TGTGCCAGCAGCTTAGTCGGTAGCGTGAGCTCCTACGAGCAGTACTTC
len: 12; abundance: -; d_gene: -; v_gene: TRBV2; j_gene: TRBJ1-4; CDR3aa: CASTGIREKLFF; CDR3nt: TGTGCCTCCACAGGGATCCGGGAAAAACTGTTTTTT
len: 14; abundance: -; d_gene: TRBD2; v_gene: TRBV7-2; j_gene: TRBJ2-7; CDR3aa: CASSSGLLLYEQYF; CDR3nt: TGTGCCAGCAGCTCGGGACTACTCCTCTACGAGCAGTACTTC
len: 16; abundance: few; d_gene: -; v_gene: TRBV27; j_gene: TRBJ1-5; CDR3aa: CASRTHRGGSNQPQHF; CDR3nt: TGTGCCAGCAGAACACACCGGGGGGGTTCTAATCAGCCCCAGCATTTT
len: 14; abundance: few; d_gene: -; v_gene: TRBV7-3; j_gene: TRBJ2-5; CDR3aa: CASSLRGFPETQYF; CDR3nt: TGTGCCAGCAGCTTAAGGGGGTTTCCAGAGACCCAGTACTTC
len: 14; abundance: -; d_gene: -; v_gene: TRBV28; j_gene: TRBJ1-5; CDR3aa: CASSVDSYNQPQHF; CDR3nt: TGTGCCAGCAGCGTTGACAGCTACAATCAGCCCCAGCATTTT
len: 14; abundance: few; d_gene: TRBD2; v_gene: TRBV7-2; j_gene: TRBJ2-7; CDR3aa: CASSFMGLEREQYF; CDR3nt: TGTGCCAGCAGCTTTATGGGACTAGAGCGCGAGCAGTACTTC
len: 15; abundance: few; d_gene: -; v_gene: TRBV4-1; j_gene: TRBJ1-5; CDR3aa: CASSQGGNSNQPQHF; CDR3nt: TGCGCCAGCAGCCAAGGGGGCAATAGCAATCAGCCCCAGCATTTT
len: 14; abundance: -; d_gene: -; v_gene: TRBV4-1; j_gene: TRBJ2-5; CDR3aa: CASSQDPGGETQYF; CDR3nt: TGCGCCAGCAGCCAAGACCCGGGCGGAGAGACCCAGTACTTC
len: 15; abundance: -; d_gene: -; v_gene: TRBV29-1; j_gene: TRBJ2-3; CDR3aa: CSGTETGLSTDTQYF; CDR3nt: TGCAGCGGCACGGAGACAGGCCTCTCCACAGATACGCAGTATTTT
len: 15; abundance: -; d_gene: -; v_gene: TRBV28; j_gene: TRBJ2-5; CDR3aa: CASSSGSRGQETQYF; CDR3nt: TGTGCCAGCAGCTCGGGTAGCCGGGGCCAAGAGACCCAGTACTTC
len: 13; abundance: -; d_gene: TRBD1; v_gene: TRBV6-1; j_gene: TRBJ2-1; CDR3aa: CASRSDRGYEQFF; CDR3nt: TGTGCCAGCAGAAGCGACAGGGGCTATGAGCAGTTCTTC
len: 14; abundance: -; d_gene: -; v_gene: TRBV5-1; j_gene: TRBJ1-2; CDR3aa: CASSLASGEWGYTF; CDR3nt: TGCGCCAGCAGCTTGGCCAGTGGAGAGTGGGGCTACACCTTC